The clone carrying this T cell receptor (beta chain) was seen more than once but under ten times. Preparing the TCRbeta library involved the use of unique molecular identifiers. MiXCR, run by TCRdb on the PCR reads, gives a single entry per CDR3 protein. This sample carries about half a million distinct CDR3 sequences, 9.5% to 15% of them seen once, and the ten largest clones take over 5.5%. This CDR3 has 14 residues. Germline values: CDR1 LGHDT, CDR2 YNNKEL (reference sequence). V lost 0 bases and J 2 bases, leaving 5 bases between the germline ends. The data derive from a study of T-cell reconstitution after alpha-beta-depleted transplantation in children.

V and J are TRBV3-1 and TRBJ2-1; D gene ambiguous. The specimen comprised PBMCs from the stem cell graft donor, sampled from the stem cell graft. The TCR was taken from a human donor who donated a stem cell graft to a child with combined immunodeficiency. The CDR3 DNA follows: TGTGCCAGCAGCCAAGAAACCACCTACAATGAGCAGTTCTTC. Protein: CASSQETTYNEQFF.